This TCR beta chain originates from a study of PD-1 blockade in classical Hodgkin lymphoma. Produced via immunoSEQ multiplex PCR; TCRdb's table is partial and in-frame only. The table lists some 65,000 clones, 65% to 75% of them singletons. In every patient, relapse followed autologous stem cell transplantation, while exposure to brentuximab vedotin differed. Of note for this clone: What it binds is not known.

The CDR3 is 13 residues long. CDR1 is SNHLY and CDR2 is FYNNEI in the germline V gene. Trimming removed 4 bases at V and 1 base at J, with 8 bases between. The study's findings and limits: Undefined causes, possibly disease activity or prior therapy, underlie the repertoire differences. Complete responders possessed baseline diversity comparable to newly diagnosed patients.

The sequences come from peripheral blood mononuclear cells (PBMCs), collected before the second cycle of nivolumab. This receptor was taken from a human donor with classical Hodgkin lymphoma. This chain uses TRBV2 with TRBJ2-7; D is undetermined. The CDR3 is CASSVGYSYEQYF. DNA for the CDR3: TGTGCCAGCAGTGTCGGATATTCCTACGAGCAGTACTTC.